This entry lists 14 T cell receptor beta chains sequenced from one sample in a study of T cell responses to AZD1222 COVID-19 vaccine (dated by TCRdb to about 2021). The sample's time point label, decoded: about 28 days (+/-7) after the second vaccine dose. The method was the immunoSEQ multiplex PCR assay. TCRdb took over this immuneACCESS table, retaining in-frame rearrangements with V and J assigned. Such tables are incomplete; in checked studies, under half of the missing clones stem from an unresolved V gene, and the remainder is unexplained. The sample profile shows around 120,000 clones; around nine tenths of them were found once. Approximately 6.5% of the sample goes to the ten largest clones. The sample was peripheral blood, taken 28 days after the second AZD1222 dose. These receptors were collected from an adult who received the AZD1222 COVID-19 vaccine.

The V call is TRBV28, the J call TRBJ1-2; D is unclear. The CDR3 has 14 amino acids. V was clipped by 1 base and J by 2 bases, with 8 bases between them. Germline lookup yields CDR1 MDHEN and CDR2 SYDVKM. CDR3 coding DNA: TGTGCCAGCAGTTTATCGGCGGGAAACTATGGCTACACCTTC. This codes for CASSLSAGNYGYTF.

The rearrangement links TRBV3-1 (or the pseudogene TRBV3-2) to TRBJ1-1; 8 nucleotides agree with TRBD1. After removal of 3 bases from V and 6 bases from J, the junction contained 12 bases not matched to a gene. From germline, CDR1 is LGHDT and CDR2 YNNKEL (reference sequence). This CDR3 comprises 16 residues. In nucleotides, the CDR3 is TGTGCCAGCAGCCACCAAGCGGGACAGGTTAGGTCTGAAGCTTTCTTT. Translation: CASSHQAGQVRSEAFF.

The CDR3 DNA sequence: TGTGCCAGCAGGGGGGCGCTTCTCTCCTACGAGCAGTACTTC. Protein sequence: CASRGALLSYEQYF. The chain couples TRBV28 to TRBJ2-7; possibly TRBD1 for D (6 bases). This CDR3 has 14 amino acids. Trimming took 6 bases from V and 0 from J, leaving 12 bases between them. Looked up from germline, CDR1 is MDHEN and CDR2 is SYDVKM.

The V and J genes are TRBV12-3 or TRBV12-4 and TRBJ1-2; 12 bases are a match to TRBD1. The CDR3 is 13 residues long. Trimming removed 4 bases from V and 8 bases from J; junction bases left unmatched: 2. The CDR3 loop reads CASSSGTGGGYTF. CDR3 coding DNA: TGTGCCAGCAGTTCCGGGACAGGGGGCGGCTACACCTTC.

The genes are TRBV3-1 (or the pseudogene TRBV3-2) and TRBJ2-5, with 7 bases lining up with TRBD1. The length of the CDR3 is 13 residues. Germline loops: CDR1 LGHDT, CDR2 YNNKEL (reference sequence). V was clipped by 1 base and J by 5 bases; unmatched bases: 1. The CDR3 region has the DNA TGTGCCAGCAGCCAAGTCAGGGGGGAGACCCAGTACTTC. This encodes CASSQVRGETQYF.

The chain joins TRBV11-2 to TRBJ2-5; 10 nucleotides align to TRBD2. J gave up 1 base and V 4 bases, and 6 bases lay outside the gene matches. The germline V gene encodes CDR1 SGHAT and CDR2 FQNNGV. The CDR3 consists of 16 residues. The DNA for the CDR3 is TGTGCCAGCAGCTGGGTAGCGGGGGGTATCCAAGAGACCCAGTACTTC. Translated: CASSWVAGGIQETQYF.

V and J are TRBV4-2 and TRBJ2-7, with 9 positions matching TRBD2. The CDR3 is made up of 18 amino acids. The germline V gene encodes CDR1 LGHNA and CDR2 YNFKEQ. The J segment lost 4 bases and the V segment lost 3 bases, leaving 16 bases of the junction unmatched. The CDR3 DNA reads TGTGCCAGCAGCCATTACACCCCATGGCGGGAGGGCTTATACGAGCAGTACTTC. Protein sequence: CASSHYTPWREGLYEQYF.

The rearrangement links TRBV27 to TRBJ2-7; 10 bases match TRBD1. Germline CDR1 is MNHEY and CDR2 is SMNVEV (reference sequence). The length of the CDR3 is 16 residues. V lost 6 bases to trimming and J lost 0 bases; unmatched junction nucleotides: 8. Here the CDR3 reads CASSLGTGALSYEQYF. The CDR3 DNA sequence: TGTGCCAGCAGCCTGGGGACAGGGGCCCTCTCCTACGAGCAGTACTTC.

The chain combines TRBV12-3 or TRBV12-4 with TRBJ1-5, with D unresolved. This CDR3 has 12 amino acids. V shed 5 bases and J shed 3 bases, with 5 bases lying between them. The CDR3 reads CASSPNNQPQHF. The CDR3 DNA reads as TGTGCCAGCAGTCCGAACAATCAGCCCCAGCATTTT.

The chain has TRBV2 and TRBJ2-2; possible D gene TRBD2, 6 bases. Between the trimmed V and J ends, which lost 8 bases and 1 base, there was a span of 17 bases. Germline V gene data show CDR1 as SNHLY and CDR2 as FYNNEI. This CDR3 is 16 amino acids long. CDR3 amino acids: CASSDGGAGNTGELFF. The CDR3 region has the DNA TGTGCCAGCTCGGACGGTGGAGCGGGGAACACCGGGGAGCTGTTTTTT.

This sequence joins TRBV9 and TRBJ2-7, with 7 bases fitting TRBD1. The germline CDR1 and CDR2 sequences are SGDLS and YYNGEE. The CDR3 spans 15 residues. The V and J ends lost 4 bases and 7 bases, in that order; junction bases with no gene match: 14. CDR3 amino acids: CASSKDPGGVWEQYF. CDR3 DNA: TGTGCCAGCAGCAAAGACCCAGGGGGAGTTTGGGAGCAGTACTTC.

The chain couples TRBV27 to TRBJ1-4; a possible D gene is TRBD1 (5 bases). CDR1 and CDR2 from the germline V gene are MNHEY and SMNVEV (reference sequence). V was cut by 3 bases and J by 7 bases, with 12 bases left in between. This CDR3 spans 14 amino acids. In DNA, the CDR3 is TGTGCCAGCAGTTTGATGGCCGGGGCTGAAAAACTGTTTTTT. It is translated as CASSLMAGAEKLFF.

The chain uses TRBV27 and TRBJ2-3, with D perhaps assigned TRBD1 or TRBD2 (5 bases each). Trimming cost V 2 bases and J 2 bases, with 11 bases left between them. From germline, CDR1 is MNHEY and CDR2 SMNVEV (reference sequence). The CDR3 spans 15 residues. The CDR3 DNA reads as TGTGCCAGCAGTTTAGTGTCCGGGGCCACAGATACGCAGTATTTT. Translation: CASSLVSGATDTQYF.

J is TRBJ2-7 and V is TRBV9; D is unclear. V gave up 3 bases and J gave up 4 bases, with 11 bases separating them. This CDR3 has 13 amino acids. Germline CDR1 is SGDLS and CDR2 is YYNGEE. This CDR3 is CASSAGAEYEQYF. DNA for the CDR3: TGTGCCAGCAGCGCCGGCGCGGAATACGAGCAGTACTTC.